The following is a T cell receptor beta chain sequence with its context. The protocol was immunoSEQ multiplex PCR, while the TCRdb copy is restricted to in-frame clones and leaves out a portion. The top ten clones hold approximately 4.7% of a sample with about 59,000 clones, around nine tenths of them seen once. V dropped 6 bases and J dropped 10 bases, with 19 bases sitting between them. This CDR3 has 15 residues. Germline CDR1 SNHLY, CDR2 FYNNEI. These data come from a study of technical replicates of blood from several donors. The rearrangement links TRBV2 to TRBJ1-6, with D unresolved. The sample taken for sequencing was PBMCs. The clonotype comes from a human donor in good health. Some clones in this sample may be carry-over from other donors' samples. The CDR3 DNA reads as TGTGCCAGCAGCGCCTGGACTGTCCATGGGTCACCCCTCCACTTT. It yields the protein CASSAWTVHGSPLHF.